These 5 T cell receptor beta chains were sequenced from one sample in a study of blood T cell repertoires in COVID-19. Method: immunoSEQ multiplex PCR; TCRdb's copy keeps in-frame clones and lacks some. The sample holds 65,000 to 85,000 clones, approximately 90% seen once. Source material: peripheral blood. All receptors come from a human donor in a cohort sampled during active COVID-19.

This clone was recorded a few times. This sequence joins TRBV27 and TRBJ2-1; a weak D match, TRBD1 (6 bases). Germline V CDR1 and CDR2: MNHEY, SMNVEV (reference sequence). Trimming took off 4 bases at V and 0 bases at J, with 16 bases between the two ends. The CDR3 runs to 17 residues. In DNA, the CDR3 is TGTGCCAGCAGTTCCTCTTTAGGGGGAAGCTCCTACAATGAGCAGTTCTTC. Its protein is CASSSSLGGSSYNEQFF.

The rearrangement uses TRBV2 and TRBJ2-7; 10 nucleotides line up with TRBD2. The germline CDR1 and CDR2 sequences are SNHLY and FYNNEI. The CDR3 contains 17 residues. The junction had 6 bases not matched to a gene; V was cut back by 0 bases and J by 1 base. CDR3 region: CASSEALLAGESYEQYF. The CDR3 DNA follows: TGTGCCAGCAGTGAAGCGCTTCTAGCGGGGGAATCCTACGAGCAGTACTTC.

The V gene is TRBV29-1, the J gene TRBJ1-1; 7 nucleotides line up with TRBD1. CDR1 is SQVTM and CDR2 is ANQGSEA in the germline V gene. This CDR3 spans 16 amino acids. The V segment lost 3 bases and the J segment 4 bases; nucleotides outside the gene matches: 14. The CDR3 region is CSVDLMGTVRGTEAFF. CDR3 in DNA: TGCAGCGTTGACCTTATGGGGACAGTGAGGGGCACTGAAGCTTTCTTT.

A few counts support this clone. The chain couples TRBV12-3 or TRBV12-4 to TRBJ2-4; 9 positions match TRBD1. The CDR3 covers 13 residues. V gave up 5 bases and J gave up 8 bases; unmatched junction bases: 4. The CDR3 nucleotides are TGTGCCAGCAGTCGGGACAGGGAGGACATTCAGTACTTC. Amino acids: CASSRDREDIQYF.

The gene calls are TRBV19 and TRBJ2-3, with 9 nucleotides matching TRBD1. V lost 5 bases and J lost 2; bases outside the gene matches: 8. This CDR3 spans 16 amino acids. Germline loops: CDR1 LNHDA, CDR2 SQIVND (reference sequence). Here the CDR3 DNA reads TGTGCCAGTAGTGTACCGGGACAGGGACCCACAGATACGCAGTATTTT. Its translation is CASSVPGQGPTDTQYF.